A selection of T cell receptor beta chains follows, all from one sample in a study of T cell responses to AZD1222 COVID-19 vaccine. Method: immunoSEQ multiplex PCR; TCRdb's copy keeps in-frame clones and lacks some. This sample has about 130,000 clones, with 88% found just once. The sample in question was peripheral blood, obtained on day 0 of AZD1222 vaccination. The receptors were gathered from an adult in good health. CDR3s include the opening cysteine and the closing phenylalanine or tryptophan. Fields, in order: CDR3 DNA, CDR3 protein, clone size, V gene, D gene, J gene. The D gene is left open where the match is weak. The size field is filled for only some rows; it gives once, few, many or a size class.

cdr3_nt: TGTGCCAGCAAAACGGGGCTCTTAATGAACACTGAAGCTTTCTTT; cdr3_aa: CASKTGLLMNTEAFF; clone_size: few; v_call: TRBV6-5; d_call: .; j_call: TRBJ1-1
cdr3_nt: TGTGCCAGCAGCTTATCCGCGGCCACCGACACTGAAGCTTTCTTT; cdr3_aa: CASSLSAATDTEAFF; clone_size: .; v_call: TRBV7-6; d_call: .; j_call: TRBJ1-1
cdr3_nt: TGTGCCAGCACTGCTCCCCCAAGACTAGGAAACACCATATATTTT; cdr3_aa: CASTAPPRLGNTIYF; clone_size: .; v_call: TRBV6-5; d_call: .; j_call: TRBJ1-3
cdr3_nt: TGTGCCAGCAGCTTAGGACAGCCTTATGGCTACACCTTC; cdr3_aa: CASSLGQPYGYTF; clone_size: .; v_call: TRBV7-3; d_call: .; j_call: TRBJ1-2
cdr3_nt: TGCGCCAGCAGCTTGGGCCAGGGTACCCACGAGCAGTACTTC; cdr3_aa: CASSLGQGTHEQYF; clone_size: .; v_call: TRBV5-1; d_call: .; j_call: TRBJ2-7
cdr3_nt: TGCGCCAGCAGTGAGTCGAATGGCCGTGAAGCTTTCTTT; cdr3_aa: CASSESNGREAFF; clone_size: .; v_call: TRBV10-1; d_call: .; j_call: TRBJ1-1
cdr3_nt: TGTGCCAGCAGCCTAGTCGGGACCTACGAGCAGTACTTC; cdr3_aa: CASSLVGTYEQYF; clone_size: .; v_call: TRBV5-4; d_call: .; j_call: TRBJ2-7
cdr3_nt: TGTGCCACCAGCAGAGATCAGGGAATAGGATCACCCCTCCACTTT; cdr3_aa: CATSRDQGIGSPLHF; clone_size: .; v_call: TRBV15; d_call: .; j_call: TRBJ1-6
cdr3_nt: TGTGCCAGCAGCTTTTTAAACGTCCTGACTTTC; cdr3_aa: CASSFLNVLTF; clone_size: .; v_call: TRBV12-3/TRBV12-4; d_call: .; j_call: TRBJ2-6
cdr3_nt: TGTGCCACCCGTTACGTATCCGATTCACCCCTCCACTTT; cdr3_aa: CATRYVSDSPLHF; clone_size: .; v_call: TRBV19; d_call: .; j_call: TRBJ1-6
cdr3_nt: TGTGCCAGCAGCCAAGGTCTAGCCGGAGGGGACACCGGGGAGCTGTTTTTT; cdr3_aa: CASSQGLAGGDTGELFF; clone_size: once; v_call: TRBV3-1/TRBV3-2; d_call: .; j_call: TRBJ2-2
cdr3_nt: TGCGCCAGCAGCTTGGTAGGGAACCTGGCGAACACTGAAGCTTTCTTT; cdr3_aa: CASSLVGNLANTEAFF; clone_size: .; v_call: TRBV5-1; d_call: .; j_call: TRBJ1-1
cdr3_nt: TGTGCCAGCAGCCAAGATCATGGACAGGGGGCTGAAAATCAGCCCCAGCATTTT; cdr3_aa: CASSQDHGQGAENQPQHF; clone_size: .; v_call: TRBV3-1/TRBV3-2; d_call: TRBD1; j_call: TRBJ1-5
cdr3_nt: TGTGCCAGCAGTCCCGGTGGAGCGGGAGGATCCTACGAGCAGTACTTC; cdr3_aa: CASSPGGAGGSYEQYF; clone_size: .; v_call: TRBV6-2/TRBV6-3; d_call: TRBD2; j_call: TRBJ2-7
cdr3_nt: TGTGCCAGCAGCGTAGAGGTAGCGGCGAACACCGGGGAGCTGTTTTTT; cdr3_aa: CASSVEVAANTGELFF; clone_size: .; v_call: TRBV9; d_call: .; j_call: TRBJ2-2
cdr3_nt: TGTGCCAGCAGCCCTCTTCGGACTAGCGACTACAATGAGCAGTTCTTC; cdr3_aa: CASSPLRTSDYNEQFF; clone_size: .; v_call: TRBV6-2/TRBV6-3; d_call: TRBD2; j_call: TRBJ2-1
cdr3_nt: TGTGCCAGCTCACCCGACAGCGGATCCTACGAGCAGTACTTC; cdr3_aa: CASSPDSGSYEQYF; clone_size: .; v_call: TRBV18; d_call: .; j_call: TRBJ2-7
cdr3_nt: TGTGCCAGCAGTTCCGGACAGGGGTATACGAAAGAGACCCAGTACTTC; cdr3_aa: CASSSGQGYTKETQYF; clone_size: .; v_call: TRBV11-2; d_call: TRBD1; j_call: TRBJ2-5
cdr3_nt: TGCGCCAGCAGCTCATTGACAGGGGGGAACACCGGGGAGCTGTTTTTT; cdr3_aa: CASSSLTGGNTGELFF; clone_size: .; v_call: TRBV5-1; d_call: TRBD1; j_call: TRBJ2-2
cdr3_nt: TGTGCCAGCAGTCCCAGACAGGGAATCTCTGGGGCCAACGTCCTGACTTTC; cdr3_aa: CASSPRQGISGANVLTF; clone_size: .; v_call: TRBV6-6; d_call: TRBD1; j_call: TRBJ2-6
cdr3_nt: TGCAGCGTTGAACCCGATCGACAGGGTTTGAATGGCTACACCTTC; cdr3_aa: CSVEPDRQGLNGYTF; clone_size: few; v_call: TRBV29-1; d_call: TRBD1; j_call: TRBJ1-2
cdr3_nt: TGTGCCAGCTCACGTGGGACCCAATCCCAAGATACGCAGTATTTT; cdr3_aa: CASSRGTQSQDTQYF; clone_size: .; v_call: TRBV18; d_call: .; j_call: TRBJ2-3
cdr3_nt: TGCGCCAGCAGCTTGGAAGGCTATGGCTACACCTTC; cdr3_aa: CASSLEGYGYTF; clone_size: few; v_call: TRBV5-1; d_call: .; j_call: TRBJ1-2
cdr3_nt: TGTGCCAGCAGTTACAACGGCAGGCGTTTCTCCTACGAGCAGTACTTC; cdr3_aa: CASSYNGRRFSYEQYF; clone_size: .; v_call: TRBV6-5; d_call: .; j_call: TRBJ2-7
cdr3_nt: TGTGCCAGCAGTTTACTGGACTCCTCTCGCACAGATACGCAGTATTTT; cdr3_aa: CASSLLDSSRTDTQYF; clone_size: .; v_call: TRBV9; d_call: .; j_call: TRBJ2-3
cdr3_nt: TGTGCCAGCAGTTCTCAGGGGGCTGGGGCCAACGTCCTGACTTTC; cdr3_aa: CASSSQGAGANVLTF; clone_size: .; v_call: TRBV28; d_call: TRBD1; j_call: TRBJ2-6
cdr3_nt: TGTGCCGGATCCGGGACAGGGGGCAATCAGCCCCAGCATTTT; cdr3_aa: CAGSGTGGNQPQHF; clone_size: few; v_call: TRBV19; d_call: TRBD1; j_call: TRBJ1-5
cdr3_nt: TGTGCCAGCAGCTTAGCCCTCGGACTTCAAGAGACCCAGTACTTC; cdr3_aa: CASSLALGLQETQYF; clone_size: once; v_call: TRBV7-6; d_call: .; j_call: TRBJ2-5
cdr3_nt: TGTGCCAGCAGTAGGGGCGTGAACACTGAAGCTTTCTTT; cdr3_aa: CASSRGVNTEAFF; clone_size: .; v_call: TRBV27; d_call: .; j_call: TRBJ1-1
cdr3_nt: TGTGCCAGCAGCCAGAGGTTCGCAACTAATGAAAAACTGTTTTTT; cdr3_aa: CASSQRFATNEKLFF; clone_size: .; v_call: TRBV14; d_call: .; j_call: TRBJ1-4
cdr3_nt: TGTGCCAGCGGGTACAGGGGGCGCCGGGAGACCCAGTACTTC; cdr3_aa: CASGYRGRRETQYF; clone_size: .; v_call: TRBV6-5; d_call: TRBD1; j_call: TRBJ2-5
cdr3_nt: TGTGCCAGCTCACCAGCAGGGGGCTACTCTGGAAACACCATATATTTT; cdr3_aa: CASSPAGGYSGNTIYF; clone_size: .; v_call: TRBV18; d_call: TRBD1; j_call: TRBJ1-3
cdr3_nt: TGTGCCAGCAGTGATGGGACAGGGCTTCAGCCCCAGCATTTT; cdr3_aa: CASSDGTGLQPQHF; clone_size: .; v_call: TRBV6-2/TRBV6-3; d_call: TRBD1; j_call: TRBJ1-5
cdr3_nt: TGTGCCTGGAGGGGAGGGTGGGTTGAAGAGACCCAGTACTTC; cdr3_aa: CAWRGGWVEETQYF; clone_size: .; v_call: TRBV30; d_call: TRBD2; j_call: TRBJ2-5
cdr3_nt: TGTGCCAGCAGCTTAAGCCCCCGGGAGGGCCGTAAGACCCAGTACTTC; cdr3_aa: CASSLSPREGRKTQYF; clone_size: .; v_call: TRBV5-6; d_call: TRBD2; j_call: TRBJ2-5
cdr3_nt: TGTGCTGTTACGTTGGCCGGACATTCACCCCTCCACTTT; cdr3_aa: CAVTLAGHSPLHF; clone_size: few; v_call: TRBV30; d_call: .; j_call: TRBJ1-6
cdr3_nt: TGCGCCAGCAGCCAAGATAGCGTAAAGGGGGCAGCTAACTATGGCTACACCTTC; cdr3_aa: CASSQDSVKGAANYGYTF; clone_size: few; v_call: TRBV4-3; d_call: TRBD1; j_call: TRBJ1-2
cdr3_nt: TGTGCCAGCAGCCGCAAGGGGGCAGGCACTGAAGCTTTCTTT; cdr3_aa: CASSRKGAGTEAFF; clone_size: .; v_call: TRBV3-1/TRBV3-2; d_call: TRBD1; j_call: TRBJ1-1
cdr3_nt: TGTGCCAGCTCCCGAGGACAGACCCAAGAGACCCAGTACTTC; cdr3_aa: CASSRGQTQETQYF; clone_size: .; v_call: TRBV18; d_call: .; j_call: TRBJ2-5
cdr3_nt: TGTGCCAGCAGCACCGGGCTCCTGGGTCAGCCCCAGCATTTT; cdr3_aa: CASSTGLLGQPQHF; clone_size: once; v_call: TRBV11-2; d_call: .; j_call: TRBJ1-5
cdr3_nt: TGTGCCAGCAGCCAAGAGGGTGTGCGGGGGACAGATACGCAGTATTTT; cdr3_aa: CASSQEGVRGTDTQYF; clone_size: .; v_call: TRBV3-1/TRBV3-2; d_call: TRBD2; j_call: TRBJ2-3
cdr3_nt: TGTGCCACCCGGCAACGGGGCTTTACGGGCCAAGAGACCCAGTACTTC; cdr3_aa: CATRQRGFTGQETQYF; clone_size: .; v_call: TRBV15; d_call: .; j_call: TRBJ2-5
cdr3_nt: TGTGCCAGCAGGGGATATAGAAACACCATATATTTT; cdr3_aa: CASRGYRNTIYF; clone_size: .; v_call: TRBV6-6; d_call: .; j_call: TRBJ1-3
cdr3_nt: TGTGCCAGCCATACGTCAGGCGGTAGCAATCAGCCCCAGCATTTT; cdr3_aa: CASHTSGGSNQPQHF; clone_size: .; v_call: TRBV19; d_call: .; j_call: TRBJ1-5
cdr3_nt: TGTGCCAGCAGCGCACCTCGAGAAACTTCGACGGCAGATACGCAGTATTTT; cdr3_aa: CASSAPRETSTADTQYF; clone_size: .; v_call: TRBV21-1; d_call: .; j_call: TRBJ2-3
cdr3_nt: TGTGCCAGGGCGGGACTAGCGAATGAGCAGTTCTTC; cdr3_aa: CARAGLANEQFF; clone_size: .; v_call: TRBV6-4; d_call: TRBD2; j_call: TRBJ2-1
cdr3_nt: TGTGCCAGCAGCGTAGGGCGGGTGACTCCCTACGAGCAGTACTTC; cdr3_aa: CASSVGRVTPYEQYF; clone_size: .; v_call: TRBV9; d_call: .; j_call: TRBJ2-7
cdr3_nt: TGCGCCAGCAGCTTGGCGGATCCCAACGAAAAACTGTTTTTT; cdr3_aa: CASSLADPNEKLFF; clone_size: .; v_call: TRBV5-1; d_call: .; j_call: TRBJ1-4
cdr3_nt: TGTGCCAGCTCACTAGGAGGGACAGGGATGAGAAGCAATCAGCCCCAGCATTTT; cdr3_aa: CASSLGGTGMRSNQPQHF; clone_size: .; v_call: TRBV18; d_call: TRBD1; j_call: TRBJ1-5
cdr3_nt: TGCGCCAGCAGCTTGGAGGTGGAGGGTTCACCCCTCCACTTT; cdr3_aa: CASSLEVEGSPLHF; clone_size: .; v_call: TRBV5-1; d_call: .; j_call: TRBJ1-6
cdr3_nt: TGTGCCAGCAGCCTAAGCCCGACTAGCGGGAGTTCCTACGAGCAGTACTTC; cdr3_aa: CASSLSPTSGSSYEQYF; clone_size: .; v_call: TRBV3-1/TRBV3-2; d_call: TRBD2; j_call: TRBJ2-7
cdr3_nt: TGTGCCAGTAGTCCATCCGGGAATTTGGGTGAAGCTTTCTTT; cdr3_aa: CASSPSGNLGEAFF; clone_size: .; v_call: TRBV19; d_call: .; j_call: TRBJ1-1
cdr3_nt: TGTGCCAGCAGCCCCCGGACAGGGGAACATGGCTACACCTTC; cdr3_aa: CASSPRTGEHGYTF; clone_size: .; v_call: TRBV7-9; d_call: TRBD1; j_call: TRBJ1-2
cdr3_nt: TGTGCCAGCAGCGTAGACGGAGACTCCTATAATTCACCCCTCCACTTT; cdr3_aa: CASSVDGDSYNSPLHF; clone_size: .; v_call: TRBV9; d_call: .; j_call: TRBJ1-6